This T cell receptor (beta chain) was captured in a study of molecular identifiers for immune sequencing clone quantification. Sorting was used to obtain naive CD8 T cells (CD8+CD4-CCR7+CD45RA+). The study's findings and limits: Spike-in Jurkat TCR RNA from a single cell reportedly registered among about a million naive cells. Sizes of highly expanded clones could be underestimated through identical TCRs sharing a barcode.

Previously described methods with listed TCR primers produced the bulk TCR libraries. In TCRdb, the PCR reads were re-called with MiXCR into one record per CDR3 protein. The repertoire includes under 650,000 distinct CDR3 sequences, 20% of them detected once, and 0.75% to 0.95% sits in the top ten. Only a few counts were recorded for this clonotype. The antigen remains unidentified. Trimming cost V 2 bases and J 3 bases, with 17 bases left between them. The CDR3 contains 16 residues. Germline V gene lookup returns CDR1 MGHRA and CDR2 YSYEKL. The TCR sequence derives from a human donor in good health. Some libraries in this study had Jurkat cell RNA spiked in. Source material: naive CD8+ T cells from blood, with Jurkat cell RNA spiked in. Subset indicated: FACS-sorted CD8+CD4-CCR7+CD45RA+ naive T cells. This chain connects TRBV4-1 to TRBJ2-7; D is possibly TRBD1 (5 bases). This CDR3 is CASSQLDSSSYYEQYF. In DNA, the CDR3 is TGCGCCAGCAGCCAACTCGACAGTAGTTCATACTACGAGCAGTACTTC.